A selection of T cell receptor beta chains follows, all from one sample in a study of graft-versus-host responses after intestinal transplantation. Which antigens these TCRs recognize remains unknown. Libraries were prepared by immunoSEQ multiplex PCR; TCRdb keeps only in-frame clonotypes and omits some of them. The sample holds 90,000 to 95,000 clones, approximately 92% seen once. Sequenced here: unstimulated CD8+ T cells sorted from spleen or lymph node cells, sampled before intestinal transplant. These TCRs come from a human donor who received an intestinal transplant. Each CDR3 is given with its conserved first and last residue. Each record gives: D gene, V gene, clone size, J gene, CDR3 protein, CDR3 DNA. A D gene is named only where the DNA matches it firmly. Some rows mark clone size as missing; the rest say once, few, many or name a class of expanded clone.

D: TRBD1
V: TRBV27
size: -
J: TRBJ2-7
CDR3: CASSAGTGLSYEQYF
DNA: TGTGCCAGCAGCGCCGGGACAGGGCTCTCCTACGAGCAGTACTTC

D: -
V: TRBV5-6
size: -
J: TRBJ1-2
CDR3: CASSLRGMVGYTF
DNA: TGTGCCAGCAGCTTGCGGGGGATGGTTGGCTACACCTTC

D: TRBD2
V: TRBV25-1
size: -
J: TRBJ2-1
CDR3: CASSEPAGDRNEQFF
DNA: TGTGCCAGCAGTGAACCAGCGGGAGATCGCAATGAGCAGTTCTTC

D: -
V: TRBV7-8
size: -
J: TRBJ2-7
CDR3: CASSLVGQTILEQYF
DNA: TGTGCCAGCAGCTTAGTCGGACAGACGATCCTTGAGCAGTACTTC

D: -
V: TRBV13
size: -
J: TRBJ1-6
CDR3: CASSLGSGMRNSPLHF
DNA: TGTGCCAGCAGCTTAGGTTCAGGGATGCGAAATTCACCCCTCCACTTT

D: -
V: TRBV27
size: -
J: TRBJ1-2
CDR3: CASSLWGGSYGYTF
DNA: TGTGCCAGCAGTTTATGGGGGGGGAGCTATGGCTACACCTTC

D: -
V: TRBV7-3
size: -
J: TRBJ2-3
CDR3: CASSPWGGTDTQYF
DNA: TGTGCCAGCAGTCCGTGGGGGGGCACAGATACGCAGTATTTT

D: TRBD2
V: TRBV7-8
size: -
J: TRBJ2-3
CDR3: CASSLGSSGNTDTQYF
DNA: TGTGCCAGCAGCTTAGGATCTAGCGGGAACACAGATACGCAGTATTTT

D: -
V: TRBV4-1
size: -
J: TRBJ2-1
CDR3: CASSFLAQDEQFF
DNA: TGCGCCAGCAGCTTCCTAGCGCAGGATGAGCAGTTCTTC

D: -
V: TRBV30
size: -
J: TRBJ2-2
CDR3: CAWSPLRGGGPGELFF
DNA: TGTGCCTGGAGTCCTCTCCGAGGGGGGGGTCCCGGGGAGCTGTTTTTT

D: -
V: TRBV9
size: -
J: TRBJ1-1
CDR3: CASSASRENTEAFF
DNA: TGTGCCAGCAGCGCCTCACGGGAGAACACTGAAGCTTTCTTT

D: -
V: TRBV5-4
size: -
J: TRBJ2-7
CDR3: CASSFHSDEQYF
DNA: TGTGCCAGCAGCTTCCACTCGGACGAGCAGTACTTC

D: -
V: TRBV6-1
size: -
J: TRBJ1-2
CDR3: CASSNGQGWGYTF
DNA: TGTGCCAGCAGTAACGGACAAGGCTGGGGCTACACCTTC

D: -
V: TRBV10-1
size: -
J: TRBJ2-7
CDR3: CASSVISGGEQYF
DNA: TGCGCCAGCAGTGTAATTTCCGGGGGTGAGCAGTACTTC

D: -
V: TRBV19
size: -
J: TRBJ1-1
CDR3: CASSIGQENTEAFF
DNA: TGTGCCAGTAGTATCGGACAAGAGAACACTGAAGCTTTCTTT

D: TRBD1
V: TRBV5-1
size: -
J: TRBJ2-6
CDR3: CASSLDWQGASGANVLTF
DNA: TGCGCCAGCAGCTTGGATTGGCAGGGGGCCTCTGGGGCCAACGTCCTGACTTTC

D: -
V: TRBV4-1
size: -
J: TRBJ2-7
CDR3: CASSQGKGGYEQYF
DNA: TGCGCCAGCAGCCAAGGCAAGGGAGGCTACGAGCAGTACTTC

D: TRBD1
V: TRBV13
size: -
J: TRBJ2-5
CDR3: CASSALRDSQETQYF
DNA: TGTGCCAGCAGCGCACTCCGGGACAGTCAAGAGACCCAGTACTTC

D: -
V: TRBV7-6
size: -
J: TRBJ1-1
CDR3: CASSLREISAEAFF
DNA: TGTGCCAGCAGCCTTAGAGAAATCTCGGCTGAAGCTTTCTTT

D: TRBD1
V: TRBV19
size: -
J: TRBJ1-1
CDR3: CASSIDGQVEAFF
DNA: TGTGCCAGTAGTATAGATGGACAGGTGGAAGCTTTCTTT

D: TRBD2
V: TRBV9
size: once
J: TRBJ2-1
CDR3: CASSSWTSSYNEQFF
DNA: TGTGCCAGCAGCTCCTGGACTAGCTCCTACAATGAGCAGTTCTTC

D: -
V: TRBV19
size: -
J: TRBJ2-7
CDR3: CASSIVGRTYEQYF
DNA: TGTGCCAGTAGTATTGTCGGCAGGACCTACGAGCAGTACTTC

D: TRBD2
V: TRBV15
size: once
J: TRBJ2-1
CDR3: CATSTQSLAEPLIYNEQFF
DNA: TGTGCCACCAGCACCCAGAGCCTAGCGGAACCCCTTATCTACAATGAGCAGTTCTTC

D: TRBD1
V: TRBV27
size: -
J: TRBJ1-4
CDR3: CASSLATGGSEKLFF
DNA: TGTGCCAGCAGTTTAGCTACAGGGGGATCTGAAAAACTGTTTTTT

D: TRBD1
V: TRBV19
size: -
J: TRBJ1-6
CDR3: CATPDRDSSYNSPLHF
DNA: TGTGCCACCCCGGACAGGGATAGCTCCTATAATTCACCCCTCCACTTT

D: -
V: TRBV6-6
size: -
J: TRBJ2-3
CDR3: CASTGVGYTDTQYF
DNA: TGTGCCAGCACCGGGGTAGGATACACAGATACGCAGTATTTT

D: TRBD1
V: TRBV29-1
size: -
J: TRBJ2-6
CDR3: CSVLWVGTGYSGANVLTF
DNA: TGCAGCGTTCTATGGGTGGGGACAGGCTACTCTGGGGCCAACGTCCTGACTTTC

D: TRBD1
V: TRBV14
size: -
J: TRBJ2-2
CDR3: CASSQDQRTGGLTGELFF
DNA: TGTGCCAGCAGCCAAGATCAAAGGACAGGGGGCCTCACCGGGGAGCTGTTTTTT

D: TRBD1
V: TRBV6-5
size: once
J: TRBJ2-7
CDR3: CASSYRDRRYEQYF
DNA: TGTGCCAGCAGCTACCGGGACAGGCGCTACGAGCAGTACTTC

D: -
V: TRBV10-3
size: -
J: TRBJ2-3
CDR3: CAISYRISTDTQYF
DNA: TGTGCCATCAGTTACAGGATAAGCACAGATACGCAGTATTTT

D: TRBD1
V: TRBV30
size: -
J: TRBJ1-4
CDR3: CAWSKWTGPATNEKLFF
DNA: TGTGCCTGGAGTAAGTGGACAGGGCCGGCAACTAATGAAAAACTGTTTTTT

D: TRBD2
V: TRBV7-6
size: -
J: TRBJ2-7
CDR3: CASSLEREGRDEQYF
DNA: TGTGCCAGCAGCTTAGAGCGGGAGGGCCGGGACGAGCAGTACTTC

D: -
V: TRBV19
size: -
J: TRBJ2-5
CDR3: CASSPPATWEETQYF
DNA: TGTGCCAGTAGCCCCCCGGCAACCTGGGAGGAGACCCAGTACTTC

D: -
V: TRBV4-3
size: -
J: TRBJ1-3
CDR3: CASSQDYPEQAGNTIYF
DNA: TGCGCCAGCAGCCAAGATTATCCAGAACAGGCTGGAAACACCATATATTTT

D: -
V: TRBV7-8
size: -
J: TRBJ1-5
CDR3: CASVDFGNQPQHF
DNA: TGTGCCAGCGTAGATTTTGGCAATCAGCCCCAGCATTTT

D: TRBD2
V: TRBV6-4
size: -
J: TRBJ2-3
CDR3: CASSDLAGADTQYF
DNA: TGTGCCAGCAGTGATCTAGCGGGAGCTGATACGCAGTATTTT

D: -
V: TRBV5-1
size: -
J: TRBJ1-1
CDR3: CASSLELRVNTEAFF
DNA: TGCGCCAGCAGCTTGGAGTTGCGGGTGAACACTGAAGCTTTCTTT

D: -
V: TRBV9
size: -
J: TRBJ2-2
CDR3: CASRGIGTGELFF
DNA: TGTGCCAGCAGAGGTATCGGGACCGGGGAGCTGTTTTTT

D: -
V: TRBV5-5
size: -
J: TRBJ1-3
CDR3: CASSSGAGVMAGNTIYF
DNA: TGTGCCAGCAGCTCCGGAGCGGGGGTAATGGCTGGAAACACCATATATTTT

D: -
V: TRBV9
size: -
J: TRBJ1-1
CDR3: CASSVGWRGGAFF
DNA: TGTGCCAGCAGCGTAGGTTGGCGGGGGGGAGCTTTCTTT

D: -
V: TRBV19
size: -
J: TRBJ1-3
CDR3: CASSPQGTGNTIYF
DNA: TGTGCCAGTAGCCCCCAGGGGACTGGAAACACCATATATTTT

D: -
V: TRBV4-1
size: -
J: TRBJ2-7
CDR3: CASSQEAGMIEQYF
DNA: TGCGCCAGCAGCCAAGAGGCCGGGATGATCGAGCAGTACTTC

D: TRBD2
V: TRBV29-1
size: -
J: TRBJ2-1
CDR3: CSAKWGVAGDEQFF
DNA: TGCAGCGCCAAATGGGGGGTGGCGGGAGATGAGCAGTTCTTC

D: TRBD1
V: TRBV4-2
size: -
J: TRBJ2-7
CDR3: CASSHAGTGRGEQYF
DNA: TGTGCCAGCAGCCACGCCGGGACAGGGAGAGGCGAGCAGTACTTC

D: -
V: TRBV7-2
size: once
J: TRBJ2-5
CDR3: CASSFEQYF
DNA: TGTGCCAGCAGCTTTGAGCAGTACTTC

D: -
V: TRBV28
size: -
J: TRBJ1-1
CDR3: CASTWRGGNTEAFF
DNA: TGTGCCAGCACCTGGAGGGGGGGTAACACTGAAGCTTTCTTT

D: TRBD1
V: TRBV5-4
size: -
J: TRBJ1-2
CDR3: CASSSPFGQANYGYTF
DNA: TGTGCCAGCAGCTCTCCATTTGGACAGGCTAACTATGGCTACACCTTC

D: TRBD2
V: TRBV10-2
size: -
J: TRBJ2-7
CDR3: CASGTSGRNEQYF
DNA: TGCGCCAGCGGGACTAGCGGGAGGAACGAGCAGTACTTC

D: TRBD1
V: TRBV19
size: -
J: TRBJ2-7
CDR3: CASSPGQGPYEQYF
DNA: TGTGCCAGTAGCCCGGGACAGGGTCCCTACGAGCAGTACTTC

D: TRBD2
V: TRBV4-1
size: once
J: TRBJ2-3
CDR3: CASSQSGTSGYGSTDTQYF
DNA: TGCGCCAGCAGCCAATCCGGGACTAGCGGGTACGGGAGCACAGATACGCAGTATTTT

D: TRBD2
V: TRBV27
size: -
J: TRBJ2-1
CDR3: CASRWRETLHNEQFF
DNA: TGTGCCAGCAGGTGGCGGGAGACACTCCACAATGAGCAGTTCTTC

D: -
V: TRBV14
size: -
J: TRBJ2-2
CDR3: CASSPKRTTSNTGELFF
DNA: TGTGCCAGCAGCCCCAAAAGGACTACCTCGAACACCGGGGAGCTGTTTTTT

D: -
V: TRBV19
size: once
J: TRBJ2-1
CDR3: CASSWGLDEQFF
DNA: TGTGCCAGTAGCTGGGGGCTGGATGAGCAGTTCTTC

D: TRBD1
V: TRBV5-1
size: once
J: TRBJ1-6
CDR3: CASSSAGTGNNSPLHF
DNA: TGCGCCAGCAGCTCAGCCGGGACAGGGAATAATTCACCCCTCCACTTT

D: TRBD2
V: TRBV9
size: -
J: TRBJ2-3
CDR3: CASSVPLAGGGTDTQYF
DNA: TGTGCCAGCAGCGTTCCCCTAGCGGGGGGTGGGACAGATACGCAGTATTTT

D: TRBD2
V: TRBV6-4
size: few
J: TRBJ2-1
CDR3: CASSEGLAGDNEQFF
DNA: TGTGCCAGCAGTGAGGGACTAGCGGGAGACAATGAGCAGTTCTTC